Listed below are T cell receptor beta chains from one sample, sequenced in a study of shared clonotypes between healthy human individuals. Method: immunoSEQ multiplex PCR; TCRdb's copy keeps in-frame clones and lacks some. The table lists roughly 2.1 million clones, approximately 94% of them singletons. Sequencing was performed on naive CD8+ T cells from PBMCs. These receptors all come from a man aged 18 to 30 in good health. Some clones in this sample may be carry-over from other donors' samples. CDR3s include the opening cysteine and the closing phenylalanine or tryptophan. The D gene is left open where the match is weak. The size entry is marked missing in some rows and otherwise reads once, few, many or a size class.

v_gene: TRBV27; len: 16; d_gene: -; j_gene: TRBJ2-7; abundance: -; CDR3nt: TGTGCCAGCAGTTTATCGGAAGGGACAAAATCCTACGAGCAGTACTTC; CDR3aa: CASSLSEGTKSYEQYF
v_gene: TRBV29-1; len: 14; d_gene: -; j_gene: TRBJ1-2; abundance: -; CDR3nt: TGCAGCGTTGAACGGGACCGAGCTAACTATGGCTACACCTTC; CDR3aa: CSVERDRANYGYTF
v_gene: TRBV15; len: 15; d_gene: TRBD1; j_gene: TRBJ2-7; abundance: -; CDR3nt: TGTGCCACCAGCAGGAAGGGACAGGGCACCCACGAGCAGTACTTC; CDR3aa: CATSRKGQGTHEQYF
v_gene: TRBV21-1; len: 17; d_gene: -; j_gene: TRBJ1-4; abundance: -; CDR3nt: TGTGCCAGCAGCAGAGTTGACGTGGGGGCCTCTAAGGAAAAACTGTTTTTT; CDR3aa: CASSRVDVGASKEKLFF
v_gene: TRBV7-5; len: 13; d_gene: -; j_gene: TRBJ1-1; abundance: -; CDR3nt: TGTGCCAGAAGCCAGGACAGGGAAACTGAAGCTTTCTTT; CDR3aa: CARSQDRETEAFF
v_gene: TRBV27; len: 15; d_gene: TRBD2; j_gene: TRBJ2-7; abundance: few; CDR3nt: TGTGCCAGCAGTCAACGACTAGCAGCTACCTCGGGGCAGTACTTC; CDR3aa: CASSQRLAATSGQYF
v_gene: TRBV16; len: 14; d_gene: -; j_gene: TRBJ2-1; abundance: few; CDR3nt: TGTGCCAGCAGCCAATGGGACCCGGGGAATGAGCAGTTCTTC; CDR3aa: CASSQWDPGNEQFF
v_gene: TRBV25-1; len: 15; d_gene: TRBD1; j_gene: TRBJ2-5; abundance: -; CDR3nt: TGTGCCAGCAGTGAATGGGACAGACACCAAGAGACCCAGTACTTC; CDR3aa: CASSEWDRHQETQYF
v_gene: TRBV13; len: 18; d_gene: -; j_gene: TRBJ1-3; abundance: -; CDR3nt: TGTGCCAGCAGCTTAGGACCCCCCGCAGCCGGCTCTGGAAACACCATATATTTT; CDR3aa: CASSLGPPAAGSGNTIYF
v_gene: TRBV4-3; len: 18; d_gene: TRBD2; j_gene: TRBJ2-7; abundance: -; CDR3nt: TGCGCCAGCAGCCAAGTGCTCCCTACCGGGACTAGCGGCTACGAGCAGTACTTC; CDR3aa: CASSQVLPTGTSGYEQYF
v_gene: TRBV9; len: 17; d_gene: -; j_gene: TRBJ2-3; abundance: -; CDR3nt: TGTGCCAGCAGCGTAGGGTACCAGCGGAGTAGCACAGATACGCAGTATTTT; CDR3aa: CASSVGYQRSSTDTQYF
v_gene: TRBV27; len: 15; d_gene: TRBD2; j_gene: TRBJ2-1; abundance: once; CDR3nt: TGTGCCAGCAGTTTGGCGCGGGGGGATATCAATGAGCAGTTCTTC; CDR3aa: CASSLARGDINEQFF
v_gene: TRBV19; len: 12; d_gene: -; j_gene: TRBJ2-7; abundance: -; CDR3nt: TGTGCCAGTAGTTGGCGGGGGCGCGAGCAGTACTTC; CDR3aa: CASSWRGREQYF
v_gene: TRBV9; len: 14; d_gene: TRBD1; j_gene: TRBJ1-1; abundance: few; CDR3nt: TGTGCCAGCAGTCGGACAGGGCGGAACACTGAAGCTTTCTTT; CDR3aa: CASSRTGRNTEAFF
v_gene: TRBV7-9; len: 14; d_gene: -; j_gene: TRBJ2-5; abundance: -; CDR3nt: TGTGCCAGCAGGCGGACCGACGGAGAAGAGACCCAGTACTTC; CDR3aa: CASRRTDGEETQYF
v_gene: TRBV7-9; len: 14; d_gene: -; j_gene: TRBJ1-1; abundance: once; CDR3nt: TGTGCCAGCAGCTTAGCGGACGGTATCCCTGAAGCTTTCTTT; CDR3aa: CASSLADGIPEAFF
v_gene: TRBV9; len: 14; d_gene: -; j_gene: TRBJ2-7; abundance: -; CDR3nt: TGTGCCAGCAGCGTAGGGGGTAGCGGCTACGAGCAGTACTTC; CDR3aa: CASSVGGSGYEQYF
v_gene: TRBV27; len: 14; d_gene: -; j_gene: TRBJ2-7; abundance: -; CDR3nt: TGTGCCAGCAGTTTGGACGGCGAGGGCTACGAGCAGTACTTC; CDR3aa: CASSLDGEGYEQYF
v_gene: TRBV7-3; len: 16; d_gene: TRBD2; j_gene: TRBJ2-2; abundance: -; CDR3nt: TGTGCCAGCAGCTTGGTGCGGGAGGGCCGTACCGGGGAGCTGTTTTTT; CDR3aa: CASSLVREGRTGELFF
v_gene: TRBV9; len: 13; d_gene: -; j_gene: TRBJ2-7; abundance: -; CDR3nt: TGTGCCAGCAGCCCAGGGGGGACCACCGAGCAGTACTTC; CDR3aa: CASSPGGTTEQYF
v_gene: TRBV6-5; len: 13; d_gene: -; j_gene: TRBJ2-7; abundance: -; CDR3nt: TGTGCCAGCAGCCTTAGGGCGAGCTACGAGCAGTACTTC; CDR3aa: CASSLRASYEQYF
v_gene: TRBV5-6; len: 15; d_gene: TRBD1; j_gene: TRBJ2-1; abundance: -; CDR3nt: TGTGCCAGCAGCTCAGGGACAGGTTGGTACAATGAGCAGTTCTTC; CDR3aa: CASSSGTGWYNEQFF
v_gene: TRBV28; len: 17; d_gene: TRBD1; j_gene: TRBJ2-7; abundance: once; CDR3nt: TGTGCCAGCAGTTTAAAGTGGCCGGGACAGCCCTCCTACGAGCAGTACTTC; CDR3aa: CASSLKWPGQPSYEQYF
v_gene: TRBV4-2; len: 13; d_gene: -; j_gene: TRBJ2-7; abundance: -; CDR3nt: TGTGCCAGCAGCCAAGCCCGGCGGGCCGAGCAGTACTTC; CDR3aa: CASSQARRAEQYF
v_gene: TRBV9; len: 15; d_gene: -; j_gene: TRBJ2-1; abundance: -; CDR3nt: TGTGCCAGCAGCCCTCATAGCGGCTCTGCCAATGAGCAGTTCTTC; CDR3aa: CASSPHSGSANEQFF
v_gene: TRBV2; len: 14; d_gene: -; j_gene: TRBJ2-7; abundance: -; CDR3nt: TGTGCCAGCAGTGGCAGGAAAAGCTCCTACGAGCAGTACTTC; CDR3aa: CASSGRKSSYEQYF
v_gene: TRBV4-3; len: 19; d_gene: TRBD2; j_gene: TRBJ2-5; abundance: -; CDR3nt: TGCGCCAGCAGCCAAAGAACCGACAGATTAGCGGGAGTGCAAGAGACCCAGTACTTC; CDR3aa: CASSQRTDRLAGVQETQYF
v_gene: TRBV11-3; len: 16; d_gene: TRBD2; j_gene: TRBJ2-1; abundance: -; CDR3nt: TGTGCCAGCAGCTTAGGGAGCGGGAGATCCTACAATGAGCAGTTCTTC; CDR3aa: CASSLGSGRSYNEQFF
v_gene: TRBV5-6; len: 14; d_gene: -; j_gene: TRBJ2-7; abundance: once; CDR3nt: TGTGCCAGCAGCTTGCCGGGGGAAAACTACGAGCAGTACTTC; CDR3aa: CASSLPGENYEQYF
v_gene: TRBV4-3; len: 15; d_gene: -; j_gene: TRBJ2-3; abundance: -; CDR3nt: TGCGCCAGCAGCCAAGACGTTTTAGGGGGAGATACGCAGTATTTT; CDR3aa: CASSQDVLGGDTQYF
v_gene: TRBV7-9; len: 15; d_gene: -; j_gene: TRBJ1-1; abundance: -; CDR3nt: TGTGCCAGCAGCCGAACGATACTTAGTGACACTGAAGCTTTCTTT; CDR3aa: CASSRTILSDTEAFF
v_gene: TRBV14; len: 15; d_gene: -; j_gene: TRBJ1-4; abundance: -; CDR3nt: TGTGCCAGCAGCCAAGGACTCCGATCGGGGGAAAAACTGTTTTTT; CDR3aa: CASSQGLRSGEKLFF
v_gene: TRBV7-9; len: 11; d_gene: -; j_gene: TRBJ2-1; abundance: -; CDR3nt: TGTGCCAGCAGCTTAGCCTGGGAGCAGTTCTTC; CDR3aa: CASSLAWEQFF
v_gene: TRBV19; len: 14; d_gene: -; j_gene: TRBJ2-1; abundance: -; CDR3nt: TGTGCCAGTAGTCTGGCGGAACCCTACAATGAGCAGTTCTTC; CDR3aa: CASSLAEPYNEQFF
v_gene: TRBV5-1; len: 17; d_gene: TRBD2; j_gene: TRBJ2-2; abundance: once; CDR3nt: TGCGCCAGCAGCTTCGGGGGAGGGGTATCGAACACCGGGGAGCTGTTTTTT; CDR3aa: CASSFGGGVSNTGELFF
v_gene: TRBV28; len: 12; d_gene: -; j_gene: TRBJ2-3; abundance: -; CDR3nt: TGTGCCAGCAGCCGATTAAGGGATACGCAGTATTTT; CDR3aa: CASSRLRDTQYF
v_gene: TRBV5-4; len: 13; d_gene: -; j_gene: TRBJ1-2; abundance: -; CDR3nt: TGTGCCAGCAGCCCAGTAGAAACCTATGGCTACACCTTC; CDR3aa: CASSPVETYGYTF
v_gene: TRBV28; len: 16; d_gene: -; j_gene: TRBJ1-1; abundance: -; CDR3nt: TGTGCCAGCAGTTCCCCCTTTTATAAGGAGAACACTGAAGCTTTCTTT; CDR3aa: CASSSPFYKENTEAFF
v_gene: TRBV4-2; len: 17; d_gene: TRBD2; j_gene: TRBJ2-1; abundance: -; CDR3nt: TGTGCCAGCAGCCAAGATGGGGCTAGCGGGAGGGCGGGGGAGCAGTTCTTC; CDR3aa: CASSQDGASGRAGEQFF
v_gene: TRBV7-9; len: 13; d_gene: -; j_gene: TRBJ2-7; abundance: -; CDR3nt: TGTGCCAGCAGCTCCCGGGGCTCCTACGAGCAGTACTTC; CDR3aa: CASSSRGSYEQYF
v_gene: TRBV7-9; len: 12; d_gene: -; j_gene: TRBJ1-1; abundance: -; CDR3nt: TGTGCCAGCAGCTTAGATGGGACTGAAGCTTTCTTT; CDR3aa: CASSLDGTEAFF
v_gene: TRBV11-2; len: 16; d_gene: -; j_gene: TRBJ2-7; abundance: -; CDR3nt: TGTGCCAGCAGCCCGTGGGGGGCAGAAGCGGCTTACGAGCAGTACTTC; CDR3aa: CASSPWGAEAAYEQYF
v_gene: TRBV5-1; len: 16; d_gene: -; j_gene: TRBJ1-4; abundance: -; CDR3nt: TGCGCCAGCAGCGCCAACGGACCGACCTGGGGTGAAAAACTGTTTTTT; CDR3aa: CASSANGPTWGEKLFF
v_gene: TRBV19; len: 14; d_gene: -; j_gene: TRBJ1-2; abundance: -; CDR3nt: TGTGCCAGTAGTATCGTTTCCACAGACTATGGCTACACCTTC; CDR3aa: CASSIVSTDYGYTF
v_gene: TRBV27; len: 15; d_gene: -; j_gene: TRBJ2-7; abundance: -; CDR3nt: TGTGCCAGCAGTTTATGGGCGGACTACCCCTACGAGCAGTACTTC; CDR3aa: CASSLWADYPYEQYF
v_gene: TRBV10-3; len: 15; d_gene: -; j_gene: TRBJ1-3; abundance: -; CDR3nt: TGTGCCATCAGTGAGTGGTCGATTTCCGGAAACACCATATATTTT; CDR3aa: CAISEWSISGNTIYF
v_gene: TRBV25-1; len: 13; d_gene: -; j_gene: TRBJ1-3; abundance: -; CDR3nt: TGTGCCAGCAGTGAGGTCGGCGGAAACACCATATATTTT; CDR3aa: CASSEVGGNTIYF